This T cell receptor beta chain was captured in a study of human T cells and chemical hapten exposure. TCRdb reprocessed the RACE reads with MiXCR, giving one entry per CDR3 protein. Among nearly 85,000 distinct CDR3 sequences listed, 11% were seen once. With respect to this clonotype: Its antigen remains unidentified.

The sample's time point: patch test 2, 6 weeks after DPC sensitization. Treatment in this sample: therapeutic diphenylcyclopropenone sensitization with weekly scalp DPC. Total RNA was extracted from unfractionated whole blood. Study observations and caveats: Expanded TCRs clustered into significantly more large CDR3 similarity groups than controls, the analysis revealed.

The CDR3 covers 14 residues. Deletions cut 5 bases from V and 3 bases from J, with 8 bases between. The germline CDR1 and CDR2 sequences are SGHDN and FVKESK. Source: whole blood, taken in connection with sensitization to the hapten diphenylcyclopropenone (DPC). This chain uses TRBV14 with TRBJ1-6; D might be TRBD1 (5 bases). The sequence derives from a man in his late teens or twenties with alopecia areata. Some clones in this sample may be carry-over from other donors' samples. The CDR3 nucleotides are TGTGCCAGCAGCTGGGGGATCTATAATTCACCCCTCCACTTT. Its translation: CASSWGIYNSPLHF.